The source of this TCR beta chain is a study of cytomegalovirus exposure and HLA in healthy donors. On the study more broadly: Roughly 180 million T cells yielded approximately 100 million unique TCR beta sequences, as an earlier analysis found. Study-level results: The productive fraction for most TCR beta V segments was about 90% or about 30% in an earlier analysis. Other equally common chains were less clonally expanded than HLA-associated TCR beta chains, a later analysis showed.

Donors likely had unrecorded immune exposures despite being nominally healthy when sampled. Use of 60 Vbeta and 13 Jbeta primers characterized the PCR. Sequenced by immunoSEQ multiplex PCR; TCRdb stores in-frame clones only, minus some. The sample consists of around 82,000 clones, about four fifths of them appearing once. As to this clone: The antigen remains unidentified.

The CDR3 loop spans 15 amino acids. Germline CDR1 and CDR2: SGHAT and FQDESV (reference sequence). Trimming removed 7 bases from V and 0 bases from J, with 12 bases in between. The TCR sequence derives from a male donor in good health and CMV-seropositive. The chain links TRBV11-1 to TRBJ2-2; D gene ambiguous. Source material: PBMCs. CDR3 in amino acids: CASTSEATNTGELFF. The CDR3 DNA reads TGTGCCAGCACCTCTGAAGCTACGAACACCGGGGAGCTGTTTTTT.